One and the same sample provided the 27 T cell receptor beta chains below, sequenced in a study of blood T cell repertoires in COVID-19. Measured with immunoSEQ multiplex PCR; TCRdb has only the in-frame clones, and not every one. The sample shows about 180,000 clones, about 85% of them seen only once. The sample taken for sequencing was peripheral blood. The receptors were sampled from a woman between 50 and 59 years old with COVID-19, enrolled during active disease.

This chain uses TRBV27 with TRBJ2-6; a weak D match, TRBD2 (6 bases). V lost 6 bases to trimming and J lost 2 bases, with 14 bases between them. CDR1 and CDR2 (germline): MNHEY, SMNVEV (reference sequence). The CDR3 sequence is 16 residues long. CDR3 sequence (DNA): TGTGCCAGCAGCCCATCGGGGGTAGCTGGGGCCAACGTCCTGACTTTC. Protein product: CASSPSGVAGANVLTF. The entire variable domain, with the rest obtained from reference TRBV27 and TRBJ2-6, is as follows: EAQVTQNPRYLITVTGKKLTVTCSQNMNHEYMSWYRQDPGLGLRQIYYSMNVEVTDKGDVPEGYKVSRKEKRNFPLILESPSPNQTSLYFCASSPSGVAGANVLTFGAGSRLTVL.

This clone showed up just a few times. This chain connects TRBV7-6 to TRBJ2-7, with a weak D call TRBD2 (7 bases). CDR1 SGHVS and CDR2 FNYEAQ come from the germline V gene. The V gene lost 5 bases and the J gene lost 5 bases, with 19 bases spanning the gap. This CDR3 has 15 residues. The CDR3, as DNA: TGTGCCAGCAGCCCTCTAGGGGGGGCCCTCGACGAGCAGTACTTC. Translated: CASSPLGGALDEQYF.

The chain joins TRBV11-3 to TRBJ2-5; perhaps TRBD2 as D (5 bases). Germline CDR1 is SGHNT and CDR2 is YENEEA. V lost 5 bases and J 5 bases, leaving 15 bases between the germline ends. This CDR3 spans 14 amino acids. DNA for the CDR3: TGTGCCAGCAGCCCTAGCCAGGCCTGGGAGACCCAGTACTTC. Residues: CASSPSQAWETQYF.

V gene TRBV10-3 combines with J gene TRBJ1-1; D gene uncertain. The CDR3 has 14 residues. Per the germline V gene, CDR1 is ENHRY and CDR2 is SYGVKD. Between the trimmed V and J ends, which lost 4 bases and 2 bases, there was a span of 11 bases. The CDR3 bases are TGTGCCATCAGTGTGGCGGGGTTTAACACTGAAGCTTTCTTT. Translating it yields CAISVAGFNTEAFF.

V and J are TRBV12-3 or TRBV12-4 and TRBJ2-7; no reliable D call. The V and J ends lost 4 bases and 6 bases respectively, with 10 bases between them. The CDR3 contains 12 residues. The CDR3 DNA is TGTGCCAGCAGTTCGACTCCAGCCGAGCAGTACTTC. Amino acids: CASSSTPAEQYF.

The table lists this clone with a count of one. The CDR3 DNA follows: TGTGCCAGCAGCTCTAAGGGATCGACAGGGATCCCCTACGAGCAGTACTTC. Its translation: CASSSKGSTGIPYEQYF. V usage is TRBV7-6 and J usage is TRBJ2-7; 7 bases are shared with TRBD1. CDR3 length: 17 residues. Germline V gene data show CDR1 as SGHVS and CDR2 as FNYEAQ. The V segment lost 4 bases and the J segment 2 bases; nucleotides outside the gene matches: 14.

The chain combines TRBV12-3 or TRBV12-4 with TRBJ1-3; D not certain. Trimming cost V 6 bases and J 13 bases, with 19 bases left between them. The CDR3 length is 13 residues. DNA for the CDR3: TGTGCCAGCAGCCGAGACTCCGACGGGTTAATATATTTT. Its translation is CASSRDSDGLIYF.

The chain employs TRBV4-1 and TRBJ2-3; TRBD2 matches 8 bases. The CDR3 has 17 amino acids. Germline loops: CDR1 MGHRA, CDR2 YSYEKL. Germline trimming cut 0 bases from V and 0 bases from J; bases unmatched to any gene: 5. For the CDR3, the DNA is TGCGCCAGCAGCCAAGATGGTAGCGGGGCTAGCACAGATACGCAGTATTTT. Its protein product is CASSQDGSGASTDTQYF.

The V gene is TRBV5-4, the J gene TRBJ1-2; 8 bases fit TRBD1. The CDR3 length is 14 residues. V shed 3 bases and J 8 bases; nucleotides not matched to a gene: 9. CDR1 SGHNT and CDR2 YYREEE come from the germline V gene (reference sequence). CDR3 amino acids: CASSWGSDREGYTF. CDR3 DNA: TGTGCCAGCAGCTGGGGATCGGACAGGGAGGGCTACACCTTC.

The rearrangement links TRBV6-5 to TRBJ2-7, with D unclear. V lost 0 bases to trimming and J lost 0 bases, with 9 bases between them. This CDR3 spans 15 amino acids. Looked up from germline, CDR1 is MNHEY and CDR2 is SVGAGI. The DNA for the CDR3 is TGTGCCAGCAGTTACTCCGCATTCAGCTCCTACGAGCAGTACTTC. Its translation is CASSYSAFSSYEQYF.

The gene calls are TRBV5-1 and TRBJ2-5; no definite D call. The V gene's germline CDR1 is SGHRS and CDR2 YFSETQ. Trimming shortened V by 0 bases and J by 1 base, and 7 bases separated the two germline ends. CDR3 length: 14 residues. The CDR3 region is CASSLAPSQETQYF. DNA for the CDR3: TGCGCCAGCAGCTTGGCCCCCAGCCAAGAGACCCAGTACTTC.

The chain has TRBV6-4 and TRBJ2-2; TRBD2 is a possible D gene (5 bases). The germline CDR1 and CDR2 sequences are MRHNA and SNTAGT. This CDR3 comprises 13 residues. Trimming left V 6 bases short and J 0 bases short, with 5 bases between. The DNA of the CDR3 is TGTGCCAGCAGGGAGGCGAACACCGGGGAGCTGTTTTTT. Translating it yields CASREANTGELFF.

A few counts support this clone. The chain recombines TRBV9 with TRBJ2-1, with 9 positions matching TRBD1. CDR1 and CDR2 from the germline V gene are SGDLS and YYNGEE. Trimming cost V 4 bases and J 1 base; bases outside gene matches: 3. The CDR3 consists of 15 residues. CDR3 loop: CASSRGQGSYNEQFF. The CDR3 coding sequence is TGTGCCAGCAGCCGCGGACAGGGGTCCTACAATGAGCAGTTCTTC.

This clone was found once. The CDR3 DNA reads as TGCGCCAGCAGCCAAGATCCTAGCGGGCGAAAAGAGACCCAGTACTTC. It is translated as CASSQDPSGRKETQYF. The chain couples TRBV4-1 to TRBJ2-5; 8 bases agree with TRBD2. The germline V gene encodes CDR1 MGHRA and CDR2 YSYEKL. The V gene end was trimmed by 0 bases and the J gene end by 3 bases; junction bases not matched to a gene: 6. The CDR3 sequence is 16 residues long.

Concerning this clone itself: At the DNA level, this CDR3 is encoded by other sequences in the same sample as well. The chain links TRBV30 to TRBJ1-5; D gene uncertain. Per the germline V gene, CDR1 is GTSNPN and CDR2 is SVGIG (reference sequence). This CDR3 has 15 amino acids. Trimming took off 1 base at V and 2 bases at J, with 12 bases between the two ends. CDR3 in amino acids: CAWSARGLGNQPQHF. The CDR3 DNA reads as TGTGCCTGGAGTGCTAGAGGGCTTGGCAATCAGCCCCAGCATTTT.

The V and J genes are TRBV2 and TRBJ1-1; tentative D call: TRBD1 (5 bases). This CDR3 is 14 amino acids long. V lost 6 bases and J 10 bases, leaving 21 bases between the germline ends. Germline-derived CDR1 and CDR2 are SNHLY and FYNNEI. The CDR3 sequence is CASRPGGDGRGAFF. Here the CDR3 DNA reads TGTGCCAGCAGGCCGGGGGGGGATGGTAGAGGAGCTTTCTTT.

A word on this clone: Being one base from a much bigger clone, this may be a read error. The sample carries other DNA sequences with the same CDR3. This chain joins TRBV11-2 and TRBJ1-1; TRBD1 matches 8 bases. This CDR3 region has 14 residues. Germline CDR1 is SGHAT and CDR2 is FQNNGV. V shed 4 bases, J shed 1 base, and the junction held 2 bases outside the gene matches. Written as DNA, the CDR3 is TGTGCCAGCAGCTCTGGACAGGGGAACACTGAAGCTTTCTTT. Translated, it gives CASSSGQGNTEAFF. The full variable domain, its missing parts supplied by reference TRBV11-2 and TRBJ1-1, is EAGVAQSPRYKIIEKRQSVAFWCNPISGHATLYWYQQILGQGPKLLIQFQNNGVVDDSQLPKDRFSAERLKGVDSTLKIQPAKLEDSAVYLCASSSGQGNTEAFFGQGTRLTVV.

The chain carries TRBV14 and TRBJ1-2; a weak D match, TRBD1 (5 bases). The CDR3 has 14 amino acids. V lost 1 base, J lost 7 bases, and 13 bases lay in between. The germline V gene has CDR1 SGHDN and CDR2 FVKESK. CDR3 in DNA: TGTGCCAGCAGCCAAGTTTTAGACAGAAGTGGCTACACCTTC. Protein product: CASSQVLDRSGYTF.

The rearrangement links TRBV6-5 to TRBJ2-2, with 8 bases lining up with TRBD2. With 4 bases clipped from V and 1 base from J, the junction kept 5 bases outside the gene matches. Per the germline V gene, CDR1 is MNHEY and CDR2 is SVGAGI. The CDR3 loop spans 16 amino acids. The CDR3 loop is CASSFSAGGNTGELFF. DNA for the CDR3: TGTGCCAGCAGTTTCTCGGCGGGGGGGAACACCGGGGAGCTGTTTTTT.

The chain couples TRBV7-9 to TRBJ2-7; D call uncertain. The germline V gene encodes CDR1 SEHNR and CDR2 FQNEAQ (reference sequence). This CDR3 spans 13 amino acids. V lost 5 bases and J lost 2, with 10 bases in between. CDR3 region: CASSHSNAYEQYF. CDR3 coding DNA: TGTGCCAGCAGCCACTCCAACGCCTACGAGCAGTACTTC.

This clone has just one count. The V gene is TRBV10-2, the J gene TRBJ2-3; D is undetermined. The V end lost 8 bases, the J end lost 0 bases, and 15 bases lay between the germline ends. This CDR3 has 15 residues. Germline V gene data show CDR1 as WSHSY and CDR2 as SAAADI. For the CDR3, the DNA is TGCGCCAGCGCTCAGGCAGTCTCTAGCACAGATACGCAGTATTTT. Amino acid sequence: CASAQAVSSTDTQYF.

This chain connects TRBV2 to TRBJ2-2; 10 bases match TRBD2. This CDR3 region has 16 residues. Germline CDR1 and CDR2: SNHLY and FYNNEI. Trimming removed 5 bases from V and 0 bases from J; junction bases left unmatched: 3. The CDR3 sequence: CASSRTSGANTGELFF. In nucleotides, the CDR3 is TGTGCCAGCAGTCGGACTAGCGGAGCGAACACCGGGGAGCTGTTTTTT.

This clone was seen just once. CDR3 DNA: TGTGCCAGCAGCCAGGGACAGGGGTTTGCCACTGAAGCTTTCTTT. Encoded protein: CASSQGQGFATEAFF. V and J are TRBV25-1 and TRBJ1-1; TRBD1 aligns across 10 bases. CDR1 MGHDK and CDR2 SYGVNS come from the germline V gene. CDR3 length equals 15 residues. Trimming cost V 6 bases and J 4 bases; bases outside gene matches: 8.

The chain joins TRBV5-1 to TRBJ2-7; TRBD2 aligns across 11 bases. Germline CDR1 SGHRS, CDR2 YFSETQ. The CDR3 runs to 19 residues. The ends lost 0 bases at V and 0 bases at J; junction bases unmatched: 11. CDR3 nucleotide sequence: TGCGCCAGCAGCTTGGGGATAGCGGGGGGGCCTTCGGCCTCCTACGAGCAGTACTTC. It specifies CASSLGIAGGPSASYEQYF.

In this sample, this clone turned up once. J is TRBJ1-2 and V is TRBV5-1, with D possibly TRBD1 on 6 matching bases. The ends were cut back, 4 bases at V and 3 bases at J, with 19 bases in the middle. Per the germline V gene, CDR1 is SGHRS and CDR2 is YFSETQ. The CDR3 spans 16 residues. The CDR3 sequence: CASSQTGTPAHYGYTF. Written as DNA, the CDR3 is TGCGCCAGCAGCCAGACCGGGACACCCGCTCACTATGGCTACACCTTC.

The J gene is TRBJ2-2, the V gene TRBV4-1; D is perhaps TRBD2 (5 bases). This CDR3 comprises 16 residues. The germline CDR1 and CDR2 sequences are MGHRA and YSYEKL. Trimming pared 1 base from V and 1 base from J, leaving 10 bases between. The CDR3 DNA reads TGCGCCAGCAGCCAAGGGTTAGGACTGAACACCGGGGAGCTGTTTTTT. It translates to CASSQGLGLNTGELFF.

This clone was observed a single time. The chain combines TRBV11-3 with TRBJ1-6, with D possibly TRBD1 on 6 matching bases. The ends were cut back, 6 bases at V and 0 bases at J, with 15 bases in the middle. The germline V gene has CDR1 SGHNT and CDR2 YENEEA. The CDR3 runs 17 residues. CDR3 amino acids: CASSSTGMSSYNSPLHF. CDR3 coding DNA: TGTGCCAGCAGTTCAACAGGGATGAGCTCCTATAATTCACCCCTCCACTTT.